Following are 24 T cell receptor beta chains from one sample sequenced in a study of blood T cell repertoires in COVID-19. TCRdb keeps only in-frame clones here, not all; method: immunoSEQ multiplex PCR. The sample carries roughly 150,000 clones, around nine tenths recorded once. The sequencing input was peripheral blood. The receptors were sampled from a human donor in a cohort sampled during active COVID-19.

V is TRBV27 and J is TRBJ2-1; 8 nucleotides match TRBD1. Germline V gene sequence: CDR1 MNHEY, CDR2 SMNVEV (reference sequence). With V trimmed by 5 bases and J by 3 bases, 6 bases remained unmatched. The CDR3 consists of 15 residues. CDR3 bases: TGTGCCAGCAGTGCGGGGACAGGCCTCTACAATGAGCAGTTCTTC. Translating it yields CASSAGTGLYNEQFF.

V and J are TRBV10-3 and TRBJ1-2; tentatively, D is TRBD1 (6 bases). Between the trimmed V and J ends, which lost 3 bases and 8 bases, there was a span of 13 bases. Germline CDR1 reads ENHRY; CDR2 reads SYGVKD. The CDR3 covers 13 residues. In DNA form, the CDR3 reads TGTGCCATCAGTGAAGGACAGTCTAAAGGCTACACCTTC. As protein: CAISEGQSKGYTF.

The CDR3 spells CAFYRDRGANYGYTF. The CDR3 nucleotides are TGTGCCTTTTACCGGGACAGGGGAGCTAACTATGGCTACACCTTC. The rearrangement links TRBV28 to TRBJ1-2; 10 bases match TRBD1. The ends lost 11 bases at V and 0 bases at J; junction bases unmatched: 9. CDR3 length: 15 residues. CDR1 is MDHEN, CDR2 SYDVKM, per germline.

The chain recombines TRBV9 with TRBJ1-4; D call uncertain. Germline V gives CDR1 SGDLS, CDR2 YYNGEE. This CDR3 comprises 16 residues. The ends were cut back, 0 bases at V and 7 bases at J, with 16 bases in the middle. The CDR3 coding sequence is TGTGCCAGCAGCGTAGGAGTGGTCGGACGGGGTGAAAAACTGTTTTTT. Translation: CASSVGVVGRGEKLFF. Full variable domain (remainder filled in from reference TRBV9 and TRBJ1-4): DSGVTQTPKHLITATGQRVTLRCSPRSGDLSVYWYQQSLDQGLQFLIQYYNGEERAKGNILERFSAQQFPDLHSELNLSSLELGDSALYFCASSVGVVGRGEKLFFGSGTQLSVL.

CDR3 in DNA: TGTGCCAGCAGAGACCAGAGGTACGGCTACACCTTC. It is translated as CASRDQRYGYTF. J is TRBJ1-2 and V is TRBV6-5; D not certain. In germline, CDR1 is MNHEY, CDR2 SVGAGI. V lost 6 bases, J lost 8 bases, and 13 bases lay in between. This CDR3 comprises 12 residues.

The gene calls are TRBV4-1 and TRBJ2-3; 10 bases fit TRBD2. J was trimmed by 1 base and V by 3 bases; bases with no gene match: 7. This CDR3 region has 17 residues. CDR1 MGHRA and CDR2 YSYEKL come from the germline V gene. The CDR3 DNA follows: TGCGCCAGCAGCCACGGACTAGCGGCTCGACGCACAGATACGCAGTATTTT. This codes for CASSHGLAARRTDTQYF.

The rearrangement links TRBV18 to TRBJ1-1; D is unresolved. The germline V and J ends were trimmed by 3 bases and 2 bases, with 10 bases remaining between them. Germline CDR1 is KGHSH and CDR2 is LQKENI. The CDR3 totals 14 residues. CDR3 DNA: TGTGCCAGCTCACCTAATACAGTTAACACTGAAGCTTTCTTT. It encodes CASSPNTVNTEAFF.

V usage is TRBV6-6 and J usage is TRBJ1-6; 8 bases are a match to TRBD1. This CDR3 is 15 amino acids long. Germline assignment: CDR1 MNHNY and CDR2 SVGAGI (reference sequence). With V trimmed by 5 bases and J by 2 bases, 2 bases remained unmatched. The DNA for the CDR3 is TGTGCCAGCAGTGACAGGGGTGCCTATAATTCACCCCTCCACTTT. Translation: CASSDRGAYNSPLHF.

This clone came up once. The genes are TRBV28 and TRBJ2-7; D is unresolved. V lost 8 bases, J lost 1 base, and 12 bases lay in between. The CDR3 totals 13 residues. Germline CDR1 is MDHEN and CDR2 is SYDVKM. This CDR3 is CASSLRISYEQYF. The CDR3 bases are TGTGCCAGCTCCCTGCGCATATCCTACGAGCAGTACTTC.

This clone came up a few times. Other DNA sequences of this sample code for an identical CDR3. V gene TRBV5-1 combines with J gene TRBJ2-5; 11 nucleotides agree with TRBD1. The V and J ends lost 4 bases and 5 bases, in that order; junction bases with no gene match: 7. The CDR3 has 15 residues. Germline V gives CDR1 SGHRS, CDR2 YFSETQ. The CDR3 DNA reads as TGCGCCAGCAGCCCCTCCGGGACAGGGGGGGAGACCCAGTACTTC. Amino acids: CASSPSGTGGETQYF.

The rearrangement joins TRBV10-3 to TRBJ2-3, with a possible D match to TRBD2 (5 bases). The CDR3 runs to 14 residues. V was pared by 4 bases and J by 0 bases, with 8 bases between. Germline loops: CDR1 ENHRY, CDR2 SYGVKD. The CDR3 DNA reads as TGTGCCATCAGTGTGGGAGCGAGCACAGATACGCAGTATTTT. Residues: CAISVGASTDTQYF.

The gene calls are TRBV4-2 and TRBJ1-2; D is ambiguous. The CDR3 is made up of 14 amino acids. The V end was cut by 4 bases, the J end by 8 bases, with 17 bases between. The V gene's germline CDR1 is LGHNA and CDR2 YNFKEQ. The CDR3 DNA is TGTGCCAGCAGCCTCGACCGGGTCAGCCCCGGCTACACCTTC. Translated, it gives CASSLDRVSPGYTF.

The V call is TRBV30, the J call TRBJ2-7, with 11 bases identical to TRBD1. Losses at the gene ends were 2 bases for V and 7 bases for J; bases not matched to a gene: 7. The CDR3 has 14 residues. Germline loops: CDR1 GTSNPN, CDR2 SVGIG (reference sequence). DNA for the CDR3: TGTGCCTGGAGTCCAACGGGACAGGGGGTAGAGCAGTACTTC. Protein sequence: CAWSPTGQGVEQYF.

This chain connects TRBV5-1 to TRBJ1-1, with 10 nucleotides matching TRBD1. V was clipped by 3 bases and J by 3 bases; unmatched bases: 20. CDR1 and CDR2 (germline): SGHRS, YFSETQ. This CDR3 contains 20 residues. CDR3 DNA: TGCGCCAGCAGCTCGCCGACCACTCCGGGACAGGGGCCTTGGGACACTGAAGCTTTCTTT. Protein sequence: CASSSPTTPGQGPWDTEAFF.

The chain has TRBV5-1 and TRBJ2-5; 10 bases align to TRBD1. The ends lost 5 bases at V and 1 base at J; junction bases unmatched: 5. The CDR3 is 15 amino acids. The germline V gene encodes CDR1 SGHRS and CDR2 YFSETQ. The CDR3 spells CASRPGTGVQETQYF. DNA for the CDR3: TGCGCCAGCAGACCCGGGACAGGGGTCCAAGAGACCCAGTACTTC.

The chain couples TRBV4-1 to TRBJ2-7, with a tentative D call TRBD1 (6 bases). Germline V gene data show CDR1 as MGHRA and CDR2 as YSYEKL. This CDR3 has 14 amino acids. Between the trimmed V and J ends, which lost 1 base and 3 bases, there was a span of 10 bases. The CDR3 coding sequence is TGCGCCAGCAGCCAAGCTTACAGGGACTACGAGCAGTACTTC. Its translation: CASSQAYRDYEQYF.

CDR3 DNA: TGTGCCAGCAGCGTAGGAAACGGGTACTACAATGAGCAGTTCTTC. Translation gives CASSVGNGYYNEQFF. The V gene is TRBV9, the J gene TRBJ2-1; D gene ambiguous. Trimming removed 0 bases at V and 3 bases at J, with 10 bases between. This CDR3 is 15 amino acids long. Germline V lookup: CDR1 SGDLS, CDR2 YYNGEE.

The chain recombines TRBV19 with TRBJ1-1; D is possibly TRBD1 (5 bases). This CDR3 is built from 13 residues. V was cut by 7 bases and J by 4 bases, with 13 bases left in between. CDR1 LNHDA and CDR2 SQIVND come from the germline V gene (reference sequence). The CDR3 region has the DNA TGTGCCAGTAATGGTAATCAGGGCACTGAAGCTTTCTTT. This gives the protein CASNGNQGTEAFF.

This clone occurred a few times. This chain joins TRBV7-2 and TRBJ1-1, with a weak D call TRBD1 (5 bases). Germline CDR1 and CDR2: SGHTA and FQGNSA. The CDR3 consists of 13 residues. Trimming stripped 1 base from V and 4 bases from J, with 7 bases between. This CDR3 is CASSLGGGTEAFF. CDR3 nucleotides: TGTGCCAGCAGCTTAGGGGGGGGCACTGAAGCTTTCTTT.

J is TRBJ1-2 and V is TRBV4-2; D call uncertain. The CDR3 sequence is 15 residues long. CDR1 is LGHNA, CDR2 YNFKEQ, per germline. Trimming shortened V by 0 bases and J by 2 bases, and 10 bases separated the two germline ends. CDR3 in amino acids: CASSQDLQRNYGYTF. CDR3 coding DNA: TGTGCCAGCAGCCAAGATTTACAGCGGAACTATGGCTACACCTTC.

V is TRBV2 and J is TRBJ2-1; 8 bases map to TRBD2. With V trimmed by 5 bases and J by 7 bases, 7 bases remained unmatched. Germline-derived CDR1 and CDR2 are SNHLY and FYNNEI. The CDR3 has 14 amino acids. The CDR3 DNA sequence: TGTGCCAGCAGTCCAATACTAGCGGCAAATGAGCAGTTCTTC. Its protein product is CASSPILAANEQFF.

The rearrangement links TRBV4-1 to TRBJ2-4, with 15 nucleotides matching TRBD2. With 4 bases clipped from V and 0 bases from J, the junction kept 4 bases outside the gene matches. Germline V CDR1 and CDR2: MGHRA, YSYEKL. This CDR3 has 18 amino acids. The CDR3 DNA is TGCGCCAGCAGCCCGGGACTAGCGGGGGGCCTAGCCAAAAACATTCAGTACTTC. Residues: CASSPGLAGGLAKNIQYF.

The gene calls are TRBV7-6 and TRBJ2-2; D is ambiguous. CDR3 length: 16 residues. The germline V and J ends were trimmed by 1 base and 0 bases, with 9 bases remaining between them. Germline V lookup: CDR1 SGHVS, CDR2 FNYEAQ. Written as DNA, the CDR3 is TGTGCCAGCAGCTTAGAGACTCCTACGAACACCGGGGAGCTGTTTTTT. Protein: CASSLETPTNTGELFF.

The rearrangement links TRBV30 to TRBJ1-2; 9 bases agree with TRBD1. After removal of 0 bases from V and 8 bases from J, the junction contained 10 bases not matched to a gene. Germline CDR1 is GTSNPN and CDR2 is SVGIG (reference sequence). The CDR3 totals 15 residues. CDR3 DNA: TGTGCCTGGAGTGTATACCTCGACAGGGGGGGAGGCTACACCTTC. This translates into CAWSVYLDRGGGYTF.